The rows below give T cell receptor beta chains drawn from one sample of a study of blood T cell repertoires in COVID-19. The protocol was immunoSEQ multiplex PCR, while the TCRdb copy is restricted to in-frame clones and leaves out a portion. Of 200,000 or so clones in the sample, roughly 80% are singletons; the top ten hold around 5%. The sample was peripheral blood. Receptors were obtained from a human donor in a cohort sampled during active COVID-19. Both conserved end residues are part of each CDR3.

j_call v_call cdr3_aa
TRBJ2-3 TRBV28 CASSAGLAGPSTDTQYF
TRBJ1-5 TRBV12-3/TRBV12-4 CASSSSGGQPQHF
TRBJ2-1 TRBV21-1 CASRKERGGRTYNEQFF
TRBJ2-7 TRBV5-4 CASSRVLDYYSYEQYF
TRBJ2-1 TRBV9 CASSVVGGSGTYNEQFF
TRBJ2-5 TRBV2 CASRGGETQYF
TRBJ2-2 TRBV19 CASRRTSGLENTGELFF
TRBJ2-6 TRBV19 CASRKTSGGSGANVLTF
TRBJ2-7 TRBV4-1 CASSQDAGLALAYEQYF
TRBJ1-6 TRBV4-3 CASSQVELLNSPLHF
TRBJ1-3 TRBV9 CASSVATSRDSGNTIYF
TRBJ2-1 TRBV28 CASKPRKTGTRIYNEQFF
TRBJ1-1 TRBV14 CASSQVAGDPEAFF
TRBJ1-2 TRBV5-6 CASSLADTGTNYGYTF
TRBJ1-2 TRBV6-4 CASSDSPYREKYGYTF
TRBJ2-5 TRBV27 CASSDRTTQETQYF
TRBJ2-7 TRBV4-2 CASSQGSGSSYEQYF
TRBJ1-6 TRBV5-4 CASSLPGQLNSPLHF
TRBJ1-3 TRBV7-2 CASSLVGGPGNTIYF
TRBJ1-3 TRBV6-5 CASLDRGRGNTIYF
TRBJ2-5 TRBV28 CASRYGAGNQETQYF
TRBJ2-7 TRBV28 CASSPTSPYEQYF